This is a list of T cell receptor beta chains from one sample in a study of CD8 T cells in ankylosing spondylitis. TCRdb used MiXCR to reprocess the 5' RACE reads, holding one entry per CDR3 protein. The sample has about 240,000 distinct CDR3 sequences; over 8.5% are singletons. Sample: blood, either unsorted or a sorted T cell fraction (not recorded which). The receptors were sampled from a male donor with ankylosing spondylitis or in good health (not recorded which). Each CDR3 is given without its conserved first and last residue. Each record gives: V gene, J gene, D gene, CDR3 protein. D genes are given only for firm matches.

v_call: TRBV12-3/TRBV12-4
j_call: TRBJ2-1
d_call: NA
cdr3_aa: ASSPRGSRNNEQF

v_call: TRBV5-1
j_call: TRBJ2-3
d_call: NA
cdr3_aa: ASSSTRRLSADTQY

v_call: TRBV5-1
j_call: TRBJ1-1
d_call: TRBD1
cdr3_aa: ASSPGQANTEAF

v_call: TRBV29-1
j_call: TRBJ1-1
d_call: NA
cdr3_aa: SVEDRATADPEAF

v_call: TRBV12-3/TRBV12-4
j_call: TRBJ2-5
d_call: NA
cdr3_aa: ASSFTDGETQY

v_call: TRBV6-1
j_call: TRBJ1-5
d_call: NA
cdr3_aa: ASSELPKGQPQH

v_call: TRBV10-3
j_call: TRBJ2-3
d_call: NA
cdr3_aa: AISRLGDTDTQY

v_call: TRBV7-2
j_call: TRBJ2-7
d_call: NA
cdr3_aa: ASSLGQGNTEQY

v_call: TRBV4-1
j_call: TRBJ2-2
d_call: TRBD2
cdr3_aa: ASSPTPGTSSGELF

v_call: TRBV12-3/TRBV12-4
j_call: TRBJ1-5
d_call: NA
cdr3_aa: ASSPPGINQPQH

v_call: TRBV19
j_call: TRBJ2-7
d_call: NA
cdr3_aa: ASSSRGSGSYEQY

v_call: TRBV20-1
j_call: TRBJ2-1
d_call: NA
cdr3_aa: SARSVGVAPYNEQF

v_call: TRBV4-3
j_call: TRBJ2-3
d_call: TRBD2
cdr3_aa: ASSQDGAGGETDTQY

v_call: TRBV12-3/TRBV12-4
j_call: TRBJ2-3
d_call: TRBD1
cdr3_aa: ASTLPSGQGPDTQY

v_call: TRBV20-1
j_call: TRBJ2-3
d_call: TRBD2
cdr3_aa: SARTLGGRTDTQY

v_call: TRBV5-6
j_call: TRBJ2-1
d_call: NA
cdr3_aa: ASSLVAGEPF

v_call: TRBV6-1
j_call: TRBJ1-1
d_call: TRBD1
cdr3_aa: ASRLTGADTEAF

v_call: TRBV10-3
j_call: TRBJ2-5
d_call: TRBD2
cdr3_aa: AISGNPEGLAGDETQY

v_call: TRBV5-6
j_call: TRBJ2-1
d_call: TRBD2
cdr3_aa: ASIIAGGPSNEQF

v_call: TRBV3-1
j_call: TRBJ1-2
d_call: NA
cdr3_aa: ASSETRNYGYT

v_call: TRBV6-2/TRBV6-3
j_call: TRBJ2-7
d_call: TRBD1
cdr3_aa: ASSYPGQFYEQY

v_call: TRBV10-3
j_call: TRBJ1-4
d_call: NA
cdr3_aa: AISDQEDFNEKLF

v_call: TRBV20-1
j_call: TRBJ1-1
d_call: NA
cdr3_aa: SAWTGTEDWAF

v_call: TRBV27
j_call: TRBJ2-5
d_call: NA
cdr3_aa: ASSLWSSETQY

v_call: TRBV7-2
j_call: TRBJ2-7
d_call: NA
cdr3_aa: ASSQGGLGSEQY

v_call: TRBV7-8
j_call: TRBJ2-2
d_call: NA
cdr3_aa: ASSLGPRDTGELF

v_call: TRBV29-1
j_call: TRBJ2-7
d_call: TRBD2
cdr3_aa: SVEAEREDSYEQY

v_call: TRBV20-1
j_call: TRBJ2-1
d_call: TRBD2
cdr3_aa: SASLTLWMGGDNEQF

v_call: TRBV5-1
j_call: TRBJ2-3
d_call: NA
cdr3_aa: ASTLGTARDTQY

v_call: TRBV6-2/TRBV6-3
j_call: TRBJ1-5
d_call: TRBD1
cdr3_aa: ASRITGDEGQPQH

v_call: TRBV15
j_call: TRBJ2-3
d_call: NA
cdr3_aa: ATSRQAVQY

v_call: TRBV7-8
j_call: TRBJ1-4
d_call: NA
cdr3_aa: ASSLSRNEKLF

v_call: TRBV13
j_call: TRBJ2-7
d_call: NA
cdr3_aa: ASSLYYEQY

v_call: TRBV2
j_call: TRBJ2-5
d_call: TRBD1
cdr3_aa: ASSPGQGGQETQY

v_call: TRBV20-1
j_call: TRBJ2-1
d_call: TRBD2
cdr3_aa: SATFSGGFWAEQF

v_call: TRBV7-9
j_call: TRBJ1-3
d_call: NA
cdr3_aa: ASSFTASSGNTIY

v_call: TRBV7-2
j_call: TRBJ1-5
d_call: NA
cdr3_aa: ASSPLQGSQPQH

v_call: TRBV29-1
j_call: TRBJ1-4
d_call: NA
cdr3_aa: SVLGRGPEGNEKLF

v_call: TRBV6-2/TRBV6-3
j_call: TRBJ1-6
d_call: NA
cdr3_aa: ASSYWGMDSPLH

v_call: TRBV12-5
j_call: TRBJ1-1
d_call: NA
cdr3_aa: ASGLVQTGFGGTEAF

v_call: TRBV12-3/TRBV12-4
j_call: TRBJ2-5
d_call: TRBD2
cdr3_aa: ASRGSGRSETQY

v_call: TRBV9
j_call: TRBJ2-1
d_call: NA
cdr3_aa: ASSVSSREQF

v_call: TRBV12-3/TRBV12-4
j_call: TRBJ2-7
d_call: NA
cdr3_aa: ASSPPAPGAEQY

v_call: TRBV18
j_call: TRBJ1-4
d_call: NA
cdr3_aa: ASSRGRNEKLF

v_call: TRBV7-6
j_call: TRBJ1-1
d_call: NA
cdr3_aa: ASSLDRSIGWMNTEAF

v_call: TRBV27
j_call: TRBJ1-2
d_call: TRBD1
cdr3_aa: ASSLSGRGSSGYP

v_call: TRBV6-2/TRBV6-3
j_call: TRBJ1-1
d_call: NA
cdr3_aa: ASRPGRGQRGTEAF

v_call: TRBV6-1
j_call: TRBJ1-1
d_call: NA
cdr3_aa: ASSLRPDRNTEAF